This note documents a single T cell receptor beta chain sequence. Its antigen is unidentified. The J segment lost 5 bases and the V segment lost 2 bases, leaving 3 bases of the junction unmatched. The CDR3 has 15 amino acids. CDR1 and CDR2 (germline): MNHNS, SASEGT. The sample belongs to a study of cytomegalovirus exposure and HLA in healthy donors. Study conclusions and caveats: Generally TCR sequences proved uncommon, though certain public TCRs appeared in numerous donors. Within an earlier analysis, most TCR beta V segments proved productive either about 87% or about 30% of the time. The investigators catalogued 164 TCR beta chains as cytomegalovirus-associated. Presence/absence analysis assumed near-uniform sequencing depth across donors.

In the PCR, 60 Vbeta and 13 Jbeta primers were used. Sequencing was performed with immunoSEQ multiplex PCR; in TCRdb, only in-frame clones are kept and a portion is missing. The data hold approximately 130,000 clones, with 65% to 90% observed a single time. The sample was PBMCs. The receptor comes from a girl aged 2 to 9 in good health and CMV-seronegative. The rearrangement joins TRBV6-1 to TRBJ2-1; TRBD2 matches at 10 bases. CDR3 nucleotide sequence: TGTGCCAGCAGTGAACTAGCGGGAGTAAACAATGAGCAGTTCTTC. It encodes CASSELAGVNNEQFF.